Detailed here is one TCR beta chain. The antigen it binds to is not known. Base qualities are not provided; no much larger clone lies one nucleotide away. This record comes from a study of OX40 agonist ivuxolimab in advanced cancers. For the wider study: Ivuxolimab, which targeted the costimulatory receptor OX40 (CD134), was an agonistic, fully human IgG2 monoclonal antibody. Intravenous ivuxolimab was administered to patients every 2 weeks at six dose levels: 0.01, 0.1, 0.3, 1.5, 3 and 10 mg/kg. Of the roughly 53 patients in dose escalation, around 20 had hepatocellular carcinoma, roughly 15 had melanoma, 9 had renal cell carcinoma and 9 had head and neck cancer. In the dose-escalation cohort, around four fifths of patients were male, and the mean age was approximately 55 years, with a range of about 23 to 90. Patients were allowed to have had prior anti-PD-1, anti-PD-L1 or anti-CTLA-4 therapy, and roughly two fifths of the dose-escalation patients had been treated with checkpoint inhibitors. Partial responses occurred in three dose-escalation patients, of whom one had hepatocellular carcinoma and two had cutaneous melanoma. Peripheral TCRbeta sequencing was intended to test whether TCR sequence diversity was altered and clonal T-cell expansion was caused by ivuxolimab. The paper reports the monotherapy dose-escalation portion (N of about 54 patients) of the phase I ivuxolimab trial.

Counted from cysteine to phenylalanine, this CDR3 has 14 amino acids. The DNA shown is the 42-base CDR3, in frame from base 1. After removal of 1 base from V and 4 bases from J, the junction retains 3 bases not matched to a gene. CDR1 and CDR2, per the germline V gene, are SGHDT and YYEEEE. The trial excluded patients who had a history of autoimmune disease or were on systemic immunosuppression. In every dose cohort, peripheral blood was drawn for TCR sequencing at baseline, cycle 4 day 1, and cycle 7 day 1. The samples were taken from a phase I, first-in-human, multicenter, open-label dose-escalation trial of ivuxolimab. Adults with locally advanced or metastatic head and neck squamous cell, hepatocellular, melanoma or renal cell carcinoma were enrolled in the trial. Before TCR sequencing, CD4+ and CD8+ T cells were separately sorted from peripheral blood. On the study overall, not on this receptor specifically: The antigen specificity of the clonally expanded peripheral T cells was not determined. In the 0.1-3.0 mg/kg groups, partial responders had among the lowest normalized peripheral clonal expansion, particularly in CD8+ T cells. After ivuxolimab, expanded clones were on average more numerous among CD8+ T cells than among CD4+ T cells. At doses of 0.1 to 3.0 mg/kg, clonal expansion of both CD4+ and CD8+ blood T cells was observed from baseline to week 6. Low levels of normalized T-cell clonal expansion were also seen in some nonresponding patients.

For sequencing of the TCRbeta CDR3 region, genomic DNA was extracted from the sorted cells. TCRbeta CDR3 regions were sequenced using the immunoSEQ Assay. In its TCRdb copy, this immuneACCESS table keeps in-frame sequences only and misses some clones. Where compared with another copy, unresolved V genes explain less than half of these, and the others have no known cause. The sample table shows some 68,000 clones, and roughly 86% are seen once. The ten largest clones capture about 1.1% of the sample. This clonotype originated in an adult with an advanced solid tumor such as melanoma, head and neck, liver or kidney cancer. The sequence is built from TRBV5-6 and TRBJ2-5, and 8 junctional nucleotides match TRBD1. The sequencing here drew on CD4+ or CD8+ T cells sorted from blood, taken in a trial of the OX40 agonist ivuxolimab. The nucleotide sequence reads as follows: TGTGCCAGCAGCTTGCAGGGGGCAGGAGAGACCCAGTACTTC. This translates into CASSLQGAGETQYF.